The clone carrying this T cell receptor (beta chain) appeared a few times. Its antigen remains unknown. Sequenced by immunoSEQ multiplex PCR; TCRdb stores in-frame clones only, minus some. The sample comprises approximately 160,000 clones, nearly 90% of which are singletons, and about 9.3% rests with the top ten. CDR1 is MNHNY and CDR2 is SVGAGI in the germline V gene (reference sequence). The V segment lost 0 bases and the J segment 3 bases; nucleotides outside the gene matches: 0. There are 14 residues in the CDR3. These data come from a study of cytomegalovirus exposure and HLA in healthy donors. An approximately 130-subject validation cohort, separate from the approximately 610-subject first cohort, supplied the donors. Study-level results: Rarity characterized most TCR sequences, yet some public TCRs appeared in many donors.

This receptor was taken from a woman aged 18-29 years in good health and CMV-seropositive. Sequenced material: PBMCs. V is TRBV6-6 and J is TRBJ2-7; 9 bases align to TRBD2. The CDR3 reads CASSYSREGYEQYF. The CDR3 DNA reads TGTGCCAGCAGTTACTCGCGGGAGGGCTACGAGCAGTACTTC.